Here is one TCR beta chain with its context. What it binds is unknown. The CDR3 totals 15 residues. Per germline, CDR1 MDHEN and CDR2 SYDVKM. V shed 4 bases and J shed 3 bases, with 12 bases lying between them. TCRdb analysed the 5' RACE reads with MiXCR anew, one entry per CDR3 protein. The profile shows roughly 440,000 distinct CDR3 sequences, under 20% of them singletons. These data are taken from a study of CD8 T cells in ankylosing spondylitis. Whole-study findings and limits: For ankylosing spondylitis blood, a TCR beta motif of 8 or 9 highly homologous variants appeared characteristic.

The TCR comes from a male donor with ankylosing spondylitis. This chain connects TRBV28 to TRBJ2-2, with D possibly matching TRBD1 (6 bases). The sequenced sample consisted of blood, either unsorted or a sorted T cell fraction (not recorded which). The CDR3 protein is CASSSLGQDTGELFF. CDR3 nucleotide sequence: TGTGCCAGCAGTTCCTTGGGACAAGACACCGGGGAGCTGTTTTTT.